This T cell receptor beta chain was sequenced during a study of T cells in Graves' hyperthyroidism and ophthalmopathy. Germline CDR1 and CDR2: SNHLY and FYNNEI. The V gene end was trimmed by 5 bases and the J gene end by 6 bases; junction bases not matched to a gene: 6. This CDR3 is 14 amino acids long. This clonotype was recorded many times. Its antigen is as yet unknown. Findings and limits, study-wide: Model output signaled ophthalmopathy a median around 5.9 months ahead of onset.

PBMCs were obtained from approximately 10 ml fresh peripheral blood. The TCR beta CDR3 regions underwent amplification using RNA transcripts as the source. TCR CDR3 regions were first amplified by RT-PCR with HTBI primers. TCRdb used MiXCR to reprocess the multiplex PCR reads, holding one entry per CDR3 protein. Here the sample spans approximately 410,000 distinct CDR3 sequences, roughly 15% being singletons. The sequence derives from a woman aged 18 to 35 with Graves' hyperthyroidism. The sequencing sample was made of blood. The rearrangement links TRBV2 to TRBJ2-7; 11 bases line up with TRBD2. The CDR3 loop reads CASSSLAGEVEQYF. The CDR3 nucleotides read TGTGCCAGCAGTTCACTAGCGGGAGAAGTCGAGCAGTACTTC.